The 25 T cell receptor beta chains reported below all come from one sample, sequenced in a study of Tregs in tolerant kidney transplant recipients. Only in-frame clones appear in the TCRdb table, and some are missing; sequencing was by immunoSEQ multiplex PCR. The sample contains tens of thousands of clones, around 83% of which appear only once. Specimen: CD4+ T cells from blood. Every receptor here comes from a human donor in good health.

The chain employs TRBV4-1 and TRBJ1-1, with D unresolved. Germline V gives CDR1 MGHRA, CDR2 YSYEKL. The CDR3 contains 17 residues. Trimming stripped 4 bases from V and 0 bases from J, with 18 bases between. CDR3 protein: CASSPSPSRVMNTEAFF. The CDR3 nucleotides read TGCGCCAGCAGCCCCTCCCCTTCCCGGGTCATGAACACTGAAGCTTTCTTT.

The genes are TRBV21-1 and TRBJ2-7; TRBD2, as called in the table, went unchecked against the DNA. TRBV21-1 is termed a pseudogene. The CDR3 covers 13 residues. The CDR3 sequence is CASSHGGRQGQYF. CDR3 coding DNA: TGTGCCAGCAGCCACGGGGGACGGCAGGGGCAGTACTTC.

The chain employs TRBV4-2 and TRBJ2-3, with TRBD1 as a possible D gene (5 bases). The CDR3 covers 14 residues. Trimming took off 5 bases at V and 0 bases at J, with 9 bases between the two ends. CDR1 and CDR2 from the germline V gene are LGHNA and YNFKEQ. CDR3 sequence: CASSFRGSTDTQYF. CDR3 in DNA: TGTGCCAGCAGCTTTAGGGGCAGCACAGATACGCAGTATTTT.

The rearrangement joins TRBV7-2 to TRBJ2-2; TRBD2 matches 7 bases. The CDR3 is 15 residues long. Germline loops: CDR1 SGHTA, CDR2 FQGNSA. The V and J ends lost 3 bases and 2 bases, in that order; junction bases with no gene match: 3. The CDR3 sequence: CASSLRGINTGELFF. CDR3 bases: TGTGCCAGCAGCTTGCGGGGGATAAACACCGGGGAGCTGTTTTTT.

The J gene is TRBJ2-5, the V gene TRBV6-6; D unresolved. Deletions cut 0 bases from V and 5 bases from J, with 10 bases between. Germline V gene lookup returns CDR1 MNHNY and CDR2 SVGAGI (reference sequence). The CDR3 sequence is 14 residues long. DNA for the CDR3: TGTGCCAGCAGTTACTCGGAATTGAGGGAGACCCAGTACTTC. It encodes CASSYSELRETQYF.

This rearrangement joins TRBV7-9 to TRBJ1-2; no clear D gene. V was pared by 6 bases and J by 12 bases, with 20 bases between. The CDR3 sequence is 13 residues long. CDR1 is SEHNR and CDR2 is FQNEAQ in the germline V gene (reference sequence). The CDR3 nucleotides are TGTGCCAGCAGGTCCCTTCCAGAGTACGAAAACACCTTC. It is translated as CASRSLPEYENTF.

The gene calls are TRBV7-9 and TRBJ1-2, with D possibly TRBD1 on 6 matching bases. V was shortened by 4 bases and J by 8 bases, with 11 bases between the two germline ends. Germline CDR1 SEHNR, CDR2 FQNEAQ (reference sequence). CDR3 size: 12 residues. The CDR3 region is CASSSGQRGYTF. The DNA for the CDR3 is TGTGCCAGCAGCTCGGGACAAAGGGGCTACACCTTC.

The chain has TRBV5-6 and TRBJ1-1; D remains unclear. Germline V lookup: CDR1 SGHDT, CDR2 YYEEEE. This CDR3 region has 14 residues. V lost 0 bases and J 0 bases, leaving 6 bases between the germline ends. CDR3 DNA sequence: TGTGCCAGCAGCTTGGGGCTGATGAACACTGAAGCTTTCTTT. The encoded protein is CASSLGLMNTEAFF.

On this clone itself: The sample has other DNA sequences that encode this CDR3 too. J is TRBJ1-2 and V is TRBV18, with D tentatively TRBD1 (6 bases). The CDR3 length is 13 residues. Germline V CDR1 and CDR2: KGHSH, LQKENI. Trimming left V 3 bases short and J 3 bases short, with 8 bases between. DNA for the CDR3: TGTGCCAGCTCACCGTCAGGGGACTATGGCTACACCTTC. This codes for CASSPSGDYGYTF.

This chain joins TRBV5-5 and TRBJ2-5; unclear D gene. Germline CDR1 reads SGHKS; CDR2 reads YYEKEE (reference sequence). The CDR3 has 13 amino acids. V was shortened by 4 bases and J by 4 bases, with 11 bases between the two germline ends. The CDR3 nucleotides are TGTGCCAGCAGCCCCCCTTTAGGAGAGACCCAGTACTTC. As protein: CASSPPLGETQYF.

CDR3 coding DNA: TGCGCCAGCAGCCAAGTTCTGCGGGGGGCGAACACCGGGGAGCTGTTTTTT. This gives the protein CASSQVLRGANTGELFF. The chain couples TRBV4-3 to TRBJ2-2; TRBD2 matches at 8 bases. The ends lost 1 base at V and 0 bases at J; junction bases unmatched: 4. The germline gives CDR1 LGHNA, CDR2 YSLEER. The length of the CDR3 is 17 residues.

The gene calls are TRBV30 and TRBJ1-2; weak D call: TRBD1 (5 bases). There are 13 residues in the CDR3. Trimming left V 5 bases short and J 1 base short, with 11 bases between. Germline-derived CDR1 and CDR2 are GTSNPN and SVGIG (reference sequence). The CDR3 region is CAWGQGFNYGYTF. The CDR3 DNA is TGTGCCTGGGGCCAGGGTTTTAACTATGGCTACACCTTC. The full variable domain, with the rest looked up from reference TRBV30 and TRBJ1-2, is SQTIHQWPATLVQPVGSPLSLECTVEGTSNPNLYWYRQAAGRGLQLLFYSVGIGQISSEVPQNLSASRPQDRQFILSSKKLLLSDSGFYLCAWGQGFNYGYTFGSGTRLTVV.

The J gene is TRBJ2-1, the V gene TRBV30; 12 bases map to TRBD2. The V gene's germline CDR1 is GTSNPN and CDR2 SVGIG (reference sequence). The junction had 7 bases not matched to a gene; V was cut back by 1 base and J by 3 bases. The CDR3 runs to 17 residues. CDR3 loop: CAWSGHATSGSYNEQFF. The CDR3 DNA reads TGTGCCTGGAGTGGACACGCGACTAGCGGGAGCTACAATGAGCAGTTCTTC.

The gene calls are TRBV27 and TRBJ2-7; D perhaps matches TRBD1 (5 bases). The CDR3 is 12 amino acids. The germline V gene has CDR1 MNHEY and CDR2 SMNVEV (reference sequence). Deletions cut 8 bases from V and 2 bases from J, with 10 bases between. The CDR3 here is CASPRTTYEQYF. The CDR3 DNA follows: TGTGCCAGCCCCCGGACAACCTACGAGCAGTACTTC.

This clone was picked up a small number of times. This rearrangement joins TRBV5-1 to TRBJ2-7, with D possibly TRBD1 on 7 matching bases. The CDR3 has 13 amino acids. From germline, CDR1 is SGHRS and CDR2 YFSETQ. The V gene lost 6 bases and the J gene lost 3 bases, with 13 bases spanning the gap. In nucleotides, the CDR3 is TGCGCCAGCACGGAGGGGGCGAGCTACGAGCAGTACTTC. Amino acid sequence: CASTEGASYEQYF.

The rearrangement joins TRBV7-2 to TRBJ2-3; D is uncertain. V lost 3 bases and J lost 1, with 14 bases in between. CDR1 and CDR2 (germline): SGHTA, FQGNSA. The CDR3 has 16 residues. CDR3 bases: TGTGCCAGCAGCTTCACTACCCCGGCTGGCACAGATACGCAGTATTTT. Translated: CASSFTTPAGTDTQYF.

The J gene is TRBJ1-1, the V gene TRBV29-1, with D perhaps TRBD1 (6 bases). This CDR3 is 14 amino acids long. Trimming took 7 bases from V and 1 from J, leaving 16 bases between them. Germline V CDR1 and CDR2: SQVTM, ANQGSEA. CDR3 sequence reads: CSGDPGAPNTEAFF. The DNA for the CDR3 is TGCAGCGGGGACCCAGGGGCCCCGAACACTGAAGCTTTCTTT.

The genes are TRBV21-1 and TRBJ2-2; the table's D call of TRBD2 was not tested on the DNA. TRBV21-1 is assigned pseudogene status. This CDR3 contains 16 residues. The CDR3 nucleotides read TGTGCCAGCAGCAAAAGACTAGCGGGAGATAGTGGGGAGCTGTTTTTT. Protein: CASSKRLAGDSGELFF.

The genes are TRBV2 and TRBJ1-2; no clear D gene. The CDR3 is 15 residues long. CDR1 SNHLY and CDR2 FYNNEI come from the germline V gene. The V and J ends lost 4 bases and 3 bases respectively, with 15 bases between them. The CDR3 protein is CASSGGLRTYYGYTF. The CDR3 DNA is TGTGCCAGCAGTGGTGGTCTTCGGACTTACTATGGCTACACCTTC.

The chain combines TRBV7-2 with TRBJ1-2, with 7 positions matching TRBD1. The germline V gene has CDR1 SGHTA and CDR2 FQGNSA. Trimming took 5 bases from V and 8 from J; bases not matched to a gene: 5. The CDR3 runs to 12 residues. Written as DNA, the CDR3 is TGTGCCAGCAGCACCGACAGGGTCGGCTACACCTTC. Its protein product is CASSTDRVGYTF.

This chain uses TRBV4-3 with TRBJ1-2; the D is unclear. The CDR3 loop spans 15 amino acids. The germline CDR1 and CDR2 sequences are LGHNA and YSLEER. The V gene lost 3 bases and the J gene lost 0 bases, with 11 bases spanning the gap. CDR3 sequence: CASSQAPQANYGYTF. The CDR3 DNA reads as TGCGCCAGCAGCCAGGCTCCGCAAGCTAACTATGGCTACACCTTC.

This sequence joins TRBV5-5 and TRBJ2-7; the D gene is possibly TRBD1 (6 bases). Per the germline V gene, CDR1 is SGHKS and CDR2 is YYEKEE (reference sequence). V lost 4 bases and J 2 bases, leaving 13 bases between the germline ends. The CDR3 runs to 14 residues. The CDR3 DNA sequence: TGTGCCAGCAGCGTGGGGGCCGACCCCTACGAGCAGTACTTC. Translation gives CASSVGADPYEQYF.

This sequence joins TRBV7-3 and TRBJ2-7; D may be TRBD1 (7 bases). Trimming took 2 bases from V and 2 from J, leaving 10 bases between them. CDR3 length: 14 residues. Germline CDR1 is SGHTA and CDR2 is FQGTGA. The CDR3 here is CASSLDREAYEQYF. The CDR3 region has the DNA TGTGCCAGCAGCTTAGACAGGGAGGCCTACGAGCAGTACTTC.

CDR3 residues: CASSYSPGGQYGYTF. As DNA, the CDR3 is TGTGCCAGCAGTTACTCCCCGGGGGGGCAGTATGGCTACACCTTC. V gene TRBV6-5 combines with J gene TRBJ1-2; D perhaps matches TRBD1 (6 bases). The CDR3 runs to 15 residues. Trimming removed 0 bases at V and 5 bases at J, with 13 bases between. Germline assignment: CDR1 MNHEY and CDR2 SVGAGI.

The gene calls are TRBV30 and TRBJ1-3; 7 bases agree with TRBD1. From germline, CDR1 is GTSNPN and CDR2 SVGIG (reference sequence). The CDR3 is 15 residues long. V lost 2 bases to trimming and J lost 3 bases; unmatched junction nucleotides: 7. CDR3 DNA: TGTGCCTGGAGTCCCACGACAGGGTTTGGAAACACCATATATTTT. Protein: CAWSPTTGFGNTIYF.